These 18 T cell receptor beta chains were sequenced from one sample in a study of CD8+ T cells in alopecia areata. Treatment defined: oral pan-JAK inhibitor, 5-10 mg twice daily. TCR sequencing used cDNA made by reverse transcription of extracted RNA. Method: immunoSEQ multiplex PCR; TCRdb's copy keeps in-frame clones and lacks some. The repertoire consists of approximately 42,000 clones, with about two thirds occurring once and the leading ten covering around 23%. Material: CD8+ T cells sorted from blood, obtained at week 4, from a patient treated with tofacitinib. The receptors here all came from a human donor with alopecia areata.

The J gene is TRBJ2-7, the V gene TRBV30, with TRBD1 identical over 11 bases. With 1 base clipped from V and 9 bases from J, the junction kept 5 bases outside the gene matches. Germline-derived CDR1 and CDR2 are GTSNPN and SVGIG (reference sequence). The CDR3 totals 13 residues. DNA for the CDR3: TGTGCCTGGAGTGAGGGACAGGGGGTTCCGCAGTACTTC. Its translation: CAWSEGQGVPQYF.

In DNA, the CDR3 is TGTGCCAGCAGCTCCCAGCTCACCTCTGGCACAGATACGCAGTATTTT. This translates into CASSSQLTSGTDTQYF. The chain joins TRBV11-2 to TRBJ2-3; D unresolved. V lost 4 bases and J lost 1, with 15 bases in between. Germline V CDR1 and CDR2: SGHAT, FQNNGV. The length of the CDR3 is 16 residues. Full variable domain (rest looked up from reference TRBV11-2 and TRBJ2-3): EAGVAQSPRYKIIEKRQSVAFWCNPISGHATLYWYQQILGQGPKLLIQFQNNGVVDDSQLPKDRFSAERLKGVDSTLKIQPAKLEDSAVYLCASSSQLTSGTDTQYFGPGTRLTVL.

This chain joins TRBV30 and TRBJ1-1, with D perhaps TRBD1 (6 bases). V lost 2 bases and J 1 base, leaving 8 bases between the germline ends. This CDR3 is built from 13 residues. Germline V gene lookup returns CDR1 GTSNPN and CDR2 SVGIG (reference sequence). The CDR3 region is CAWSMGANTEAFF. The CDR3 coding sequence is TGTGCCTGGAGTATGGGGGCGAACACTGAAGCTTTCTTT.

V and J are TRBV30 and TRBJ1-2, with 7 bases identical to TRBD1. Germline V lookup: CDR1 GTSNPN, CDR2 SVGIG (reference sequence). With 3 bases clipped from V and 4 bases from J, the junction kept 5 bases outside the gene matches. The CDR3 length is 13 residues. The chain's CDR3 is CAWRGGQIYGYTF. The CDR3 DNA follows: TGTGCCTGGAGAGGGGGACAGATCTATGGCTACACCTTC.

The chain carries TRBV7-3 and TRBJ1-1; the D gene is possibly TRBD1 (6 bases). Germline lookup yields CDR1 SGHTA and CDR2 FQGTGA. V was trimmed by 5 bases and J by 4 bases, leaving 14 bases between them. The CDR3 is 14 amino acids. CDR3 coding DNA: TGTGCCAGCAGCGCCAGTGGGGGGCTCACTGAAGCTTTCTTT. Its protein is CASSASGGLTEAFF.

This clone came up a few times. The V call is TRBV2, the J call TRBJ1-5; no definite D call. V dropped 6 bases and J dropped 2 bases, with 5 bases sitting between them. The CDR3 contains 12 residues. Germline V gene lookup returns CDR1 SNHLY and CDR2 FYNNEI. The DNA for the CDR3 is TGTGCCAGCAGCAGGCGCAATCAGCCCCAGCATTTT. Translation: CASSRRNQPQHF. Together with reference TRBV2 and TRBJ1-5, the CDR3 gives the full variable domain: EPEVTQTPSHQVTQMGQEVILRCVPISNHLYFYWYRQILGQKVEFLVSFYNNEISEKSEIFDDQFSVERPDGSNFTLKIRSTKLEDSAMYFCASSRRNQPQHFGDGTRLSIL.

The rearrangement joins TRBV4-3 to TRBJ1-5; D is perhaps TRBD1 (5 bases). Germline CDR1 reads LGHNA; CDR2 reads YSLEER. The CDR3 is 15 residues long. V shed 1 base and J shed 3 bases, with 10 bases lying between them. The DNA of the CDR3 is TGCGCCAGCAGCCAAGTCCGGGGGATCAATCAGCCCCAGCATTTT. Amino acids: CASSQVRGINQPQHF.

CDR3 sequence (DNA): TGCAGCGTTGACGTCGACTACAATGAGCAGTTCTTC. It codes for CSVDVDYNEQFF. This chain uses TRBV29-1 with TRBJ2-1, with D hard to call. From germline, CDR1 is SQVTM and CDR2 ANQGSEA. V lost 3 bases and J lost 3, with 6 bases in between. This CDR3 region has 12 residues.

This clone was found a few times. The chain joins TRBV30 to TRBJ1-2; perhaps TRBD1 as D (6 bases). V lost 3 bases and J lost 5, with 10 bases in between. The CDR3 has 12 amino acids. Germline CDR1 is GTSNPN and CDR2 is SVGIG (reference sequence). CDR3 bases: TGTGCCTGGAGCGGACAGCGTTATGGCTACACCTTC. This translates into CAWSGQRYGYTF.

V is TRBV29-1 and J is TRBJ1-2; no clear D gene. CDR1 and CDR2 from the germline V gene are SQVTM and ANQGSEA. Trimming stripped 2 bases from V and 8 bases from J, with 9 bases between. The CDR3 runs 11 residues. DNA of the CDR3: TGCAGCGTTGAACACCAGGAAGGCTACACCTTC. This translates into CSVEHQEGYTF.

The table lists this clone with a few counts. The J gene is TRBJ2-1, the V gene TRBV10-3; 8 nucleotides agree with TRBD2. This CDR3 spans 17 amino acids. Germline CDR1 and CDR2: ENHRY and SYGVKD. V dropped 1 base and J dropped 6; count of bases not matched to a gene: 11. The CDR3 loop is CAISEFPTTSESNEQFF. CDR3 in DNA: TGTGCCATCAGTGAGTTCCCAACGACTAGCGAAAGCAATGAGCAGTTCTTC.

The V and J genes are TRBV7-6 and TRBJ2-1; 13 bases agree with TRBD2. Per germline, CDR1 SGHVS and CDR2 FNYEAQ. J was trimmed by 5 bases and V by 3 bases; bases with no gene match: 7. The length of the CDR3 is 17 residues. CDR3 sequence: CASSFSTSGGHNNEQFF. As DNA, the CDR3 is TGTGCCAGCAGCTTTTCGACTAGCGGGGGGCACAACAATGAGCAGTTCTTC.

This clone was observed a handful of times. The CDR3 reads CASSPRQGANEKLFF. The CDR3 DNA reads TGTGCCAGCAGTCCCCGACAGGGGGCTAATGAAAAACTGTTTTTT. This sequence joins TRBV6-6 and TRBJ1-4, with TRBD1 matching 9 bases. The CDR3 loop spans 15 amino acids. The junction had 4 bases not matched to a gene; V was cut back by 5 bases and J by 3 bases. The germline V gene has CDR1 MNHNY and CDR2 SVGAGI (reference sequence).

The chain employs TRBV25-1 and TRBJ2-5, with 8 bases lining up with TRBD1. The CDR3 contains 16 residues. Trimming cost V 7 bases and J 3 bases; bases outside gene matches: 13. CDR1 is MGHDK, CDR2 SYGVNS, per germline. The CDR3 sequence is CASIGQGKQTEETQYF. As DNA, the CDR3 is TGTGCCAGCATCGGACAGGGTAAACAGACAGAAGAGACCCAGTACTTC. Full variable domain (rest looked up from reference TRBV25-1 and TRBJ2-5): EADIYQTPRYLVIGTGKKITLECSQTMGHDKMYWYQQDPGMELHLIHYSYGVNSTEKGDLSSESTVSRIRTEHFPLTLESARPSHTSQYLCASIGQGKQTEETQYFGPGTRLLVL.

V gene TRBV6-5 combines with J gene TRBJ1-1, with 7 bases fitting TRBD1. CDR3 length equals 14 residues. With V trimmed by 2 bases and J by 0 bases, 0 bases remained unmatched. The germline CDR1 and CDR2 sequences are MNHEY and SVGAGI. The CDR3 region is CASSYRGLNTEAFF. CDR3 nucleotide sequence: TGTGCCAGCAGTTACAGGGGGCTGAACACTGAAGCTTTCTTT.

This clone was seen only a few times. This chain links TRBV30 with TRBJ2-6; D remains ambiguous. Per the germline V gene, CDR1 is GTSNPN and CDR2 is SVGIG (reference sequence). V gave up 7 bases and J gave up 0 bases, with 10 bases separating them. This CDR3 comprises 14 residues. CDR3 sequence (DNA): TGTGCCTCCGGTCCGAGCTCTGGGGCCAACGTCCTGACTTTC. This sequence encodes CASGPSSGANVLTF.

V is TRBV9 and J is TRBJ2-7; D possibly corresponds to TRBD2 (5 bases). This CDR3 spans 14 amino acids. Looked up from germline, CDR1 is SGDLS and CDR2 is YYNGEE. The germline V and J ends were trimmed by 0 bases and 5 bases, with 12 bases remaining between them. CDR3: CASSVAGGEDEQYF. DNA of the CDR3: TGTGCCAGCAGCGTAGCCGGAGGAGAGGACGAGCAGTACTTC. The whole variable domain, remainder taken from reference TRBV9 and TRBJ2-7, is DSGVTQTPKHLITATGQRVTLRCSPRSGDLSVYWYQQSLDQGLQFLIQYYNGEERAKGNILERFSAQQFPDLHSELNLSSLELGDSALYFCASSVAGGEDEQYFGPGTRLTVT.

In its sample, this clone was seen once. This CDR3 reads CASSLTGTGYEQYF. The CDR3 nucleotides are TGTGCCAGCAGTTTGACAGGTACAGGATACGAGCAGTACTTC. The chain combines TRBV27 with TRBJ2-7, with a possible D match to TRBD1 (6 bases). The CDR3 has 14 residues. CDR1 and CDR2 (germline): MNHEY, SMNVEV (reference sequence). V was trimmed by 3 bases and J by 4 bases, leaving 13 bases between them.